A selection of T cell receptor beta chains follows, all from one sample in a study of Ad26.COV2.S vaccination and SARS-CoV-2 variants. This table comes from immunoSEQ multiplex PCR, and its TCRdb copy is limited to in-frame clones, with some not included. The data contain roughly 320,000 clones, about nine tenths of them singletons. This material consisted of peripheral blood, taken in a trial of Ad26.COV2.S vaccine versus placebo. The origin of the receptors is a person between 18 and 65 years old who received the Ad26.COV2.S COVID-19 vaccine or a placebo. Each CDR3 is given with its conserved first and last residue. D genes are given only for firm matches. Clone size is shown for a subset of rows, as once, few, many or a class of expanded clone.

j_call d_call v_call clone_size cdr3_aa cdr3_nt
TRBJ2-7 NA TRBV5-6 NA CASSNGGGRTYEQYF TGTGCCAGCAGCAATGGTGGCGGCCGGACCTACGAGCAGTACTTC
TRBJ2-2 NA TRBV5-1 NA CASSLGGGSNTGELFF TGCGCCAGCAGCTTGGGCGGGGGCTCTAACACCGGGGAGCTGTTTTTT
TRBJ2-7 NA TRBV5-1 once CASSLAAEQYF TGCGCCAGCAGCTTGGCGGCGGAGCAGTACTTC
TRBJ1-5 NA TRBV13 NA CASSRGQNNQPQHF TGTGCCAGCAGCCGCGGACAGAACAATCAGCCCCAGCATTTT
TRBJ1-6 NA TRBV5-6 NA CASSLWFGNSPLHF TGTGCCAGCAGCTTGTGGTTCGGTAATTCACCCCTCCACTTT
TRBJ1-5 TRBD1 TRBV10-2 NA CASSVGTAVLKHF TGCGCCAGCAGTGTCGGGACAGCCGTGTTGAAGCATTTT
TRBJ1-1 NA TRBV5-6 NA CASSLGGAGAEAFF TGTGCCAGCAGCCTGGGCGGGGCAGGGGCGGAAGCTTTCTTT
TRBJ1-5 NA TRBV7-9 NA CASSPSGNSNQPQHF TGTGCCAGCAGCCCCTCCGGTAATAGCAATCAGCCCCAGCATTTT
TRBJ1-1 NA TRBV6-5 few CASSYGWKTEAFF TGTGCCAGCAGTTACGGGTGGAAGACTGAAGCTTTCTTT
TRBJ1-6 NA TRBV11-2 once CASSTESGAYNSPLHF TGTGCCAGCAGTACAGAATCAGGCGCCTATAATTCACCCCTCCACTTT
TRBJ2-7 NA TRBV4-2 NA CASSQGEDYEQYF TGTGCCAGCAGCCAAGGCGAGGACTACGAGCAGTACTTC
TRBJ1-2 NA TRBV5-1 NA CASSSQGKNYGYTF TGCGCCAGCAGCTCCCAGGGGAAGAACTATGGCTACACCTTC
TRBJ1-6 NA TRBV5-5 NA CASSFGSNNSPLHF TGTGCCAGCAGCTTTGGCAGCAATAATTCACCCCTCCACTTT
TRBJ1-2 TRBD1 TRBV5-6 NA CASSASGTGVQGYTF TGTGCCAGCAGCGCTTCCGGGACAGGGGTTCAAGGCTACACCTTC
TRBJ2-7 NA TRBV7-2 NA CASSLDPGSLEQYF TGTGCCAGCAGCTTAGATCCAGGTTCTCTAGAGCAGTACTTC
TRBJ2-2 NA TRBV21-1 NA CASSIPPILPPQTGGELFF TGTGCCAGCAGCATCCCCCCCATCCTACCTCCCCAAACAGGGGGGGAGCTGTTTTTT
TRBJ2-3 TRBD2 TRBV14 NA CASSPPQRGPTDTQYF TGTGCCAGCAGCCCTCCCCAGCGGGGCCCCACAGATACGCAGTATTTT
TRBJ1-1 TRBD1 TRBV6-2/TRBV6-3 NA CASSYGQGRSEAFF TGTGCCAGCAGTTACGGACAGGGGCGGTCTGAAGCTTTCTTT
TRBJ2-3 TRBD1 TRBV12-5 NA CASDSSDREHPDTQYF TGTGCTAGTGATTCATCCGACAGGGAGCACCCAGATACGCAGTATTTT
TRBJ1-1 NA TRBV5-1 NA CASSLDRANTEAFF TGCGCCAGCAGCCTGGACAGAGCGAACACTGAAGCTTTCTTT
TRBJ1-1 NA TRBV7-5 NA CARSSRGSAFF TGTGCCAGAAGCTCCCGGGGGTCGGCTTTCTTT
TRBJ1-2 NA TRBV11-2 NA CASSTTANYGYTF TGTGCCAGCAGCACGACAGCTAACTATGGCTACACCTTC
TRBJ1-3 TRBD1 TRBV3-1/TRBV3-2 few CASSHLTQGLGNTIYF TGTGCCAGCAGCCACCTTACACAGGGGCTTGGAAACACCATATATTTT
TRBJ1-5 TRBD1 TRBV6-5 NA CASSRGTGSQPQHF TGTGCCAGCAGCCGGGGGACAGGGAGTCAGCCCCAGCATTTT
TRBJ1-5 NA TRBV19 NA CASSVQARNQPQHF TGTGCCAGTAGTGTACAGGCGCGCAATCAGCCCCAGCATTTT
TRBJ1-1 NA TRBV30 NA CAWKRRENTEAFF TGTGCCTGGAAGAGGCGGGAGAACACTGAAGCTTTCTTT
TRBJ2-7 NA TRBV19 NA CASSPGAVGSYEQYF TGTGCCAGTAGTCCAGGGGCGGTGGGCTCCTACGAGCAGTACTTC
TRBJ2-1 NA TRBV5-5 NA CASSLIPSSYNEQFF TGTGCCAGCAGCTTGATTCCGAGCTCCTACAATGAGCAGTTCTTC
TRBJ2-7 TRBD1 TRBV5-1 NA CASSLEARWDSSYEQYF TGCGCCAGCAGCTTGGAAGCACGGTGGGACAGCTCCTACGAGCAGTACTTC
TRBJ2-7 NA TRBV10-3 NA CAGGSSYEQYF TGCGCCGGAGGAAGCTCCTACGAGCAGTACTTC
TRBJ2-7 TRBD1 TRBV6-5 NA CASSSHRDRNYEQYF TGTGCCAGCAGTTCCCACCGGGACAGGAACTACGAGCAGTACTTC
TRBJ1-5 TRBD1 TRBV9 once CASSAGQGAFQPQHF TGTGCCAGCAGCGCCGGACAGGGGGCGTTTCAGCCCCAGCATTTT
TRBJ2-7 NA TRBV7-2 NA CASSSRGGLREQYF TGTGCCAGCAGCTCCCGGGGCGGTTTGAGGGAGCAGTACTTC
TRBJ1-1 TRBD1 TRBV27 NA CASRWTGGNTEAFF TGTGCCAGCAGATGGACAGGGGGGAACACTGAAGCTTTCTTT
TRBJ1-4 NA TRBV5-4 NA CASSPEGGVLEEKLFF TGTGCCAGCAGCCCCGAGGGGGGGGTTCTCGAGGAAAAACTGTTTTTT
TRBJ2-6 TRBD1 TRBV2 NA CASVKGAEGANVLTF TGTGCCAGCGTTAAGGGGGCGGAAGGGGCCAACGTCCTGACTTTC
TRBJ2-7 TRBD2 TRBV27 NA CASSLYPAGASYEQYF TGTGCCAGCAGTTTATATCCAGCGGGGGCCTCCTACGAGCAGTACTTC
TRBJ1-1 NA TRBV6-1 NA CASSDLRGMNTEAFF TGTGCCAGCAGTGACCTCAGGGGTATGAACACTGAAGCTTTCTTT
TRBJ1-2 NA TRBV12-5 NA CASGPRRGNYGYTF TGTGCTAGTGGCCCTCGTCGGGGCAACTATGGCTACACCTTC
TRBJ2-7 NA TRBV3-1/TRBV3-2 NA CASSQDTDYEQYF TGTGCCAGCAGCCAAGATACGGACTACGAGCAGTACTTC
TRBJ1-5 NA TRBV28 NA CASSLLSEGDQPQHF TGTGCCAGCAGTTTGCTCTCTGAGGGGGATCAGCCCCAGCATTTT
TRBJ1-5 TRBD1 TRBV19 NA CASSIGLEGDRYYNQPQHF TGTGCCAGTAGTATAGGATTAGAAGGGGACAGATATTACAATCAGCCCCAGCATTTT
TRBJ1-6 TRBD1 TRBV4-1 NA CASSQGQGSYNSPLHF TGCGCCAGCAGCCAAGGACAGGGTAGCTATAATTCACCCCTCCACTTT
TRBJ1-1 TRBD1 TRBV18 NA CASSPLDRGDPALDAFF TGTGCCAGCTCACCTTTGGACAGGGGGGACCCCGCCCTCGATGCTTTCTTT
TRBJ1-2 NA TRBV24-1 NA CATSDLKGLYTF TGTGCCACCAGTGATTTGAAGGGCCTCTACACCTTC
TRBJ2-2 NA TRBV19 NA CASTQKGGDTGELFF TGTGCCAGTACCCAAAAAGGGGGGGACACCGGGGAGCTGTTTTTT
TRBJ2-2 TRBD2 TRBV11-2 NA CASSGLAGNANTGELFF TGTGCCAGCAGCGGCCTAGCGGGGAACGCGAACACCGGGGAGCTGTTTTTT